One sample yielded the 20 T cell receptor beta chains listed below, sequenced in a study of response to subunit inactivated influenza vaccine. In TCRdb, the RT-PCR reads were re-called with MiXCR into one record per CDR3 protein. The data contain about 540,000 distinct CDR3 sequences, about 15% of them singletons. The sample here was PBMCs from blood, taken 11 to 12 days after vaccination. The receptors stem from a man aged 50-59 years who received an inactivated influenza vaccine.

The chain combines TRBV29-1 with TRBJ1-4, with TRBD1 as a possible D gene (5 bases). This CDR3 has 14 residues. Germline-derived CDR1 and CDR2 are SQVTM and ANQGSEA. V was trimmed by 6 bases and J by 5 bases, leaving 16 bases between them. The chain's CDR3 is CSVSGGGRNEKLFF. The DNA for the CDR3 is TGCAGCGTGTCTGGTGGGGGGAGGAATGAAAAACTGTTTTTT.

This clonotype was seen a few times. CDR3 region: CASSLTSRRGETQYF. CDR3 DNA: TGTGCCAGCAGCCTGACTAGCAGAAGGGGGGAGACCCAGTACTTC. J is TRBJ2-5 and V is TRBV7-9; perhaps TRBD2 as D (7 bases). V lost 5 bases, J lost 5 bases, and 18 bases lay in between. CDR3 length: 15 amino acids. The germline CDR1 and CDR2 sequences are SEHNR and FQNEAQ (reference sequence).

This clonotype was recorded a few times. The chain recombines TRBV7-9 with TRBJ1-3; 9 bases agree with TRBD1. V was pared by 5 bases and J by 1 base, with 6 bases of the junction left unmatched. Germline V CDR1 and CDR2: SEHNR, FQNEAQ (reference sequence). The CDR3 length is 16 residues. CDR3 amino acids: CASSIGQGSSGNTIYF. The CDR3 nucleotides are TGTGCCAGCAGCATTGGACAGGGGAGTTCTGGAAACACCATATATTTT.

This clonotype was seen only a few times. This chain uses TRBV7-9 with TRBJ2-7; a weak D match, TRBD2 (6 bases). Germline CDR1 SEHNR, CDR2 FQNEAQ (reference sequence). The V end was cut by 6 bases, the J end by 1 base, with 19 bases between. CDR3 length equals 16 residues. The CDR3 DNA is TGTGCCAGCAGACCTCTTCTGGGGGGTATTTCCTACGAGCAGTACTTC. Its translation: CASRPLLGGISYEQYF.

V gene TRBV7-9 combines with J gene TRBJ2-7; TRBD1 might be the D (5 bases). Germline V lookup: CDR1 SEHNR, CDR2 FQNEAQ (reference sequence). The CDR3 covers 16 residues. Trimming removed 5 bases at V and 0 bases at J, with 17 bases between. DNA of the CDR3: TGTGCCAGCAGCGCAGGGCTATACCGTAGCTCCTACGAGCAGTACTTC. Protein product: CASSAGLYRSSYEQYF.

The chain carries TRBV19 and TRBJ2-7; D is perhaps TRBD1 or TRBD2 (5 bases each). CDR1 LNHDA and CDR2 SQIVND come from the germline V gene (reference sequence). The V end was cut by 3 bases, the J end by 3 bases, with 12 bases between. This CDR3 is built from 14 residues. The DNA of the CDR3 is TGTGCCAGTAGTATCCCGGGACGGAACTACGAGCAGTACTTC. Amino acid sequence: CASSIPGRNYEQYF.

The rearrangement uses TRBV7-9 and TRBJ1-4; no clear D. From germline, CDR1 is SEHNR and CDR2 FQNEAQ (reference sequence). The CDR3 runs to 15 residues. V shed 4 bases and J shed 0 bases, with 9 bases lying between them. The CDR3 here is CASSSDDATNEKLFF. For the CDR3, the DNA is TGTGCCAGCAGCTCTGATGATGCAACTAATGAAAAACTGTTTTTT.

This clonotype was counted between two and nine times. V usage is TRBV7-2 and J usage is TRBJ2-7; the D gene could be TRBD1 or TRBD2 (7 bases each). CDR1 SGHTA and CDR2 FQGNSA come from the germline V gene. This CDR3 is built from 16 residues. V was clipped by 5 bases and J by 6 bases, with 23 bases between them. Here the CDR3 DNA reads TGTGCCAGCAGCCCAGTCGGGGGGACAGTGGGTGCCGAGCAGTACTTC. Amino acids: CASSPVGGTVGAEQYF.

This clonotype has just a few counts. J is TRBJ2-2 and V is TRBV7-3; D assignment may be TRBD1 or TRBD2 (5 bases each). This CDR3 has 13 residues. V was pared by 7 bases and J by 4 bases, with 10 bases between. CDR1 and CDR2 (germline): SGHTA, FQGTGA. CDR3 sequence reads: CASTLGTTGELFF. As DNA, the CDR3 is TGTGCCAGCACCCTAGGGACCACCGGGGAGCTGTTTTTT.

This sequence joins TRBV6-5 and TRBJ2-3, with 7 positions matching TRBD2. CDR1 and CDR2 (germline): MNHEY, SVGAGI. The CDR3 consists of 19 residues. With 1 base clipped from V and 2 bases from J, the junction kept 15 bases outside the gene matches. The CDR3 reads CASSYFRIGRAGSTDTQYF. CDR3 bases: TGTGCCAGCAGTTACTTCAGGATAGGGAGGGCTGGTTCCACAGATACGCAGTATTTT.

This clonotype was detected only a few times. CDR3 in DNA: TGCAGCGTTGGGTCCCGTCAGAGCACCGGGGAGCTGTTTTTT. Amino acids: CSVGSRQSTGELFF. The chain carries TRBV29-1 and TRBJ2-2, with D unresolved. This CDR3 contains 14 residues. V shed 4 bases and J shed 4 bases, with 13 bases lying between them. The germline gives CDR1 SQVTM, CDR2 ANQGSEA.

This clonotype was counted between two and nine times. This chain connects TRBV7-2 to TRBJ1-3; 9 bases are shared with TRBD1. Per germline, CDR1 SGHTA and CDR2 FQGNSA. This CDR3 has 14 residues. The V segment lost 6 bases and the J segment 3 bases; nucleotides outside the gene matches: 3. The CDR3 spells CASSSDRGGNTIYF. CDR3 coding DNA: TGTGCCAGCAGTTCGGACAGGGGTGGAAACACCATATATTTT.

A few counts support this clonotype. This rearrangement joins TRBV6-2 or TRBV6-3 to TRBJ1-6, with 9 bases identical to TRBD1. Germline CDR1 and CDR2: MNHEY and SVGEGT. The CDR3 extends over 20 amino acids. Trimming cost V 0 bases and J 4 bases; bases outside gene matches: 13. In nucleotides, the CDR3 is TGTGCCAGCAGTTACTCCCCGGGACAGGGTATGGACAGATATAATTCACCCCTCCACTTT. It yields the protein CASSYSPGQGMDRYNSPLHF.

This clonotype came up a few times. The chain links TRBV7-9 to TRBJ2-1; 10 bases are shared with TRBD2. After removal of 5 bases from V and 8 bases from J, the junction contained 15 bases not matched to a gene. Germline assignment: CDR1 SEHNR and CDR2 FQNEAQ (reference sequence). This CDR3 spans 17 amino acids. The CDR3 spells CASSAQGSSGSRDEQFF. The CDR3 DNA follows: TGTGCCAGCAGCGCACAGGGGTCTAGCGGGAGTAGGGATGAGCAGTTCTTC.

J is TRBJ2-1 and V is TRBV11-2; D remains unclear. CDR1 is SGHAT and CDR2 is FQNNGV in the germline V gene. CDR3 length: 14 residues. Trimming shortened V by 2 bases and J by 8 bases, and 13 bases separated the two germline ends. CDR3 nucleotides: TGTGCCAGCAGCTTAAGCCGTCGGGTCTATGAGCAGTTCTTC. As protein: CASSLSRRVYEQFF.

The chain joins TRBV6-1 to TRBJ2-7; the D gene is possibly TRBD1 (6 bases). The V end lost 6 bases, the J end lost 6 bases, and 18 bases lay between the germline ends. The CDR3 consists of 14 residues. Per the germline V gene, CDR1 is MNHNS and CDR2 is SASEGT. CDR3 in DNA: TGTGCCAGCAGATCAAACACAGGGAGTCGCGAGCAGTACTTC. Protein product: CASRSNTGSREQYF.

The sample holds a few counts of this clonotype. The chain employs TRBV7-2 and TRBJ2-1; D not certain. CDR3 length: 14 residues. V lost 5 bases, J lost 5 bases, and 13 bases lay in between. CDR1 SGHTA and CDR2 FQGNSA come from the germline V gene. For the CDR3, the DNA is TGTGCCAGCAGCCCGCCCGGTTCGAACAATGAGCAGTTCTTC. Encoded protein: CASSPPGSNNEQFF. The whole variable domain, remainder taken from reference TRBV7-2 and TRBJ2-1, is GAGVSQSPSNKVTEKGKDVELRCDPISGHTALYWYRQSLGQGLEFLIYFQGNSAPDKSGLPSDRFSAERTGGSVSTLTIQRTQQEDSAVYLCASSPPGSNNEQFFGPGTRLTVL.

The count of this clonotype is one. The chain combines TRBV9 with TRBJ1-1, with 10 bases fitting TRBD1. The V segment lost 3 bases and the J segment 3 bases; nucleotides outside the gene matches: 2. This CDR3 comprises 14 residues. The germline gives CDR1 SGDLS, CDR2 YYNGEE. CDR3 nucleotide sequence: TGTGCCAGCAGCGCAGGGACAGGGGACACTGAAGCTTTCTTT. It codes for CASSAGTGDTEAFF. Full variable domain (missing parts from reference TRBV9 and TRBJ1-1): DSGVTQTPKHLITATGQRVTLRCSPRSGDLSVYWYQQSLDQGLQFLIQYYNGEERAKGNILERFSAQQFPDLHSELNLSSLELGDSALYFCASSAGTGDTEAFFGQGTRLTVV.

This clonotype was seen ten or more times. In nucleotides, the CDR3 is TGTGCCAGCAGCCATTCTCAACGAGGGGTACAAGAGACCCAGTACTTC. Translated: CASSHSQRGVQETQYF. The chain employs TRBV3-1 and TRBJ2-5; D tentatively fits TRBD1 or TRBD2 (5 bases each). Deletions cut 3 bases from V and 2 bases from J, with 16 bases between. Germline assignment: CDR1 LGHDT and CDR2 YNNKEL (reference sequence). The CDR3 runs 16 residues.

This clonotype came up a few times. The rearrangement uses TRBV30 and TRBJ1-6; D is uncertain. This CDR3 is 14 amino acids long. CDR1 and CDR2 (germline): GTSNPN, SVGIG (reference sequence). Trimming removed 3 bases at V and 0 bases at J, with 6 bases between. CDR3 amino acids: CAWRQSSYNSPLHF. The CDR3 DNA follows: TGTGCCTGGAGACAGAGCTCCTATAATTCACCCCTCCACTTT.